The next 18 T cell receptor beta chains were all read from a single sample in a study of T cells in Graves' hyperthyroidism and ophthalmopathy. Amplification targeted TCR beta CDR3 regions from RNA transcripts. TCR CDR3 regions were first amplified by RT-PCR with HTBI primers. TCRdb reanalysed the multiplex PCR reads using MiXCR and keeps one entry per CDR3 protein. The table lists 220,000 or so distinct CDR3 sequences, 16% of them singletons. What was sequenced was blood. The receptor set was obtained from a woman under 30 with Graves' ophthalmopathy.

This clonotype was counted many times. The chain recombines TRBV15 with TRBJ2-7; tentative D call: TRBD1 (6 bases). The CDR3 is 13 amino acids. The V and J ends lost 3 bases and 2 bases respectively, with 8 bases between them. Germline V gene sequence: CDR1 LNHNV, CDR2 YYDKDF (reference sequence). The CDR3 here is CATSSRGTYEQYF. The CDR3 DNA follows: TGTGCCACCAGCAGCAGGGGAACCTACGAGCAGTACTTC.

This clonotype occurred many times. The chain joins TRBV7-2 to TRBJ2-1; TRBD2 matches 11 bases. The CDR3 contains 15 residues. Germline values: CDR1 SGHTA, CDR2 FQGNSA. V shed 4 bases, J shed 10 bases, and the junction held 9 bases outside the gene matches. CDR3 DNA: TGTGCCAGCAGCTCTGTAGCGGGAGGGAGACGGGAGCAGTTCTTC. Translation gives CASSSVAGGRREQFF.

This clonotype occurred a few times. This rearrangement joins TRBV9 to TRBJ2-3, with 8 bases matching TRBD2. The germline CDR1 and CDR2 sequences are SGDLS and YYNGEE. This CDR3 contains 18 residues. V lost 3 bases to trimming and J lost 0 bases; unmatched junction nucleotides: 12. CDR3 sequence: CASSALSRGLGSTDTQYF. As DNA, the CDR3 is TGTGCCAGCAGCGCCTTATCGAGGGGACTAGGAAGCACAGATACGCAGTATTTT.

This chain connects TRBV29-1 to TRBJ2-1; the match to TRBD2 covers 14 bases. CDR1 and CDR2 from the germline V gene are SQVTM and ANQGSEA. This CDR3 is 19 amino acids long. V lost 6 bases and J lost 0; bases outside the gene matches: 13. CDR3 region: CSVSYPGTSGGLSYNEQFF. CDR3 coding DNA: TGCAGCGTCTCCTACCCCGGGACTAGCGGGGGCCTCTCCTACAATGAGCAGTTCTTC.

The rearrangement links TRBV12-3 or TRBV12-4 to TRBJ2-1, with D tentatively TRBD1 or TRBD2 (5 bases each). The CDR3 has 13 amino acids. V was shortened by 4 bases and J by 9 bases, with 13 bases between the two germline ends. The CDR3 loop is CASSWVQGAEQFF. The DNA for the CDR3 is TGTGCCAGCAGTTGGGTTCAGGGAGCTGAGCAGTTCTTC.

This clonotype has ten or more counts. The rearrangement uses TRBV7-2 and TRBJ2-7; D unclear. Deletions cut 5 bases from V and 0 bases from J, with 2 bases between. Germline lookup yields CDR1 SGHTA and CDR2 FQGNSA. This CDR3 has 11 residues. This CDR3 reads CASSNSYEQYF. The CDR3 DNA reads TGTGCCAGCAGCAACTCCTACGAGCAGTACTTC. The complete variable domain, with remaining parts taken from reference TRBV7-2 and TRBJ2-7, reads GAGVSQSPSNKVTEKGKDVELRCDPISGHTALYWYRQSLGQGLEFLIYFQGNSAPDKSGLPSDRFSAERTGGSVSTLTIQRTQQEDSAVYLCASSNSYEQYFGPGTRLTVT.

This clonotype was detected ten times or more. V and J are TRBV6-1 and TRBJ2-7, with 8 bases that match TRBD2. The length of the CDR3 is 14 residues. Germline CDR1 is MNHNS and CDR2 is SASEGT. The ends lost 6 bases at V and 3 bases at J; junction bases unmatched: 7. In DNA form, the CDR3 reads TGTGCCAGCAGGGAGCGGGGGATAAACTACGAGCAGTACTTC. Translation gives CASRERGINYEQYF.

This clonotype was detected only a few times. J is TRBJ1-1 and V is TRBV29-1; D is ambiguous. Germline lookup yields CDR1 SQVTM and CDR2 ANQGSEA. CDR3 length equals 11 residues. Trimming cost V 7 bases and J 8 bases, with 14 bases left between them. CDR3 protein: CSARNAREAFF. The CDR3 DNA sequence: TGCAGCGCTCGAAACGCCAGAGAAGCTTTCTTT.

This clonotype was seen at least ten times. The J gene is TRBJ2-5, the V gene TRBV15; D unclear. The germline CDR1 and CDR2 sequences are LNHNV and YYDKDF (reference sequence). The CDR3 has 15 residues. With 0 bases removed from V and 1 base from J, the gap between germline ends came to 9 bases. CDR3 sequence: CATSRDRNVQETQYF. The CDR3 nucleotides are TGTGCCACCAGCAGAGATAGGAACGTCCAAGAGACCCAGTACTTC.

There are many counts of this clonotype. The chain uses TRBV5-1 and TRBJ1-2; possibly TRBD1 for D (6 bases). The germline CDR1 and CDR2 sequences are SGHRS and YFSETQ. The V end lost 2 bases, the J end lost 3 bases, and 11 bases lay between the germline ends. There are 14 residues in the CDR3. This CDR3 reads CASSFGQTYYGYTF. Here the CDR3 DNA reads TGCGCCAGCAGCTTCGGACAGACTTACTATGGCTACACCTTC.

The sample holds many counts of this clonotype. V gene TRBV6-1 combines with J gene TRBJ1-5, with 9 nucleotides matching TRBD1. The V gene end was trimmed by 2 bases and the J gene end by 7 bases; junction bases not matched to a gene: 9. Germline loops: CDR1 MNHNS, CDR2 SASEGT. The CDR3 spans 16 residues. The CDR3 loop reads CASSETYGTGKQPQHF. CDR3 DNA sequence: TGTGCCAGCAGTGAAACTTATGGGACAGGGAAACAGCCCCAGCATTTT.

The chain couples TRBV5-6 to TRBJ2-3; 9 positions agree with TRBD2. The length of the CDR3 is 19 residues. The germline V gene has CDR1 SGHDT and CDR2 YYEEEE. V lost 4 bases to trimming and J lost 6 bases; unmatched junction nucleotides: 21. This CDR3 is CASSGGGGASGAGGDTQYF. The CDR3 DNA reads TGTGCCAGCAGCGGGGGGGGGGGGGCTAGCGGGGCCGGCGGTGATACGCAGTATTTT.

Many counts were recorded for this clonotype. The rearrangement joins TRBV30 to TRBJ1-2; no definite D call. The germline V gene encodes CDR1 GTSNPN and CDR2 SVGIG (reference sequence). The V and J ends lost 1 base and 4 bases respectively, with 22 bases between them. This CDR3 spans 17 amino acids. CDR3 in DNA: TGTGCCTGGAGTGCCCGGACGGTGCAAATGACCAGCTATGGCTACACCTTC. Amino acid sequence: CAWSARTVQMTSYGYTF.

This chain joins TRBV9 and TRBJ2-2; 8 bases map to TRBD2. The germline gives CDR1 SGDLS, CDR2 YYNGEE. The CDR3 sequence is 18 residues long. Trimming at V came to 3 bases and at J to 2 bases, leaving 12 bases not matched to a gene. CDR3 nucleotide sequence: TGTGCCAGCAGCGGGAACGGCGGGGGGCCGATTAACACCGGGGAGCTGTTTTTT. Translation: CASSGNGGGPINTGELFF.

This clonotype was counted ten times or more. The chain recombines TRBV29-1 with TRBJ2-3; D uncertain. Germline V gene sequence: CDR1 SQVTM, CDR2 ANQGSEA. V shed 0 bases and J shed 2 bases, with 6 bases lying between them. CDR3 size: 13 residues. This CDR3 is CSVEDQATDTQYF. In DNA form, the CDR3 reads TGCAGCGTTGAAGACCAGGCCACAGATACGCAGTATTTT.

This clonotype came up many times. The rearrangement uses TRBV12-3 or TRBV12-4 and TRBJ1-3; possible D gene TRBD1, 5 bases. This CDR3 is built from 13 residues. V dropped 4 bases and J dropped 5 bases, with 9 bases sitting between them. The CDR3 loop is CASSSTVRNTIYF. CDR3 nucleotide sequence: TGTGCCAGCAGTTCGACAGTTCGAAACACCATATATTTT.

This clonotype has more than one count but fewer than ten. The J gene is TRBJ2-5, the V gene TRBV4-2; D may be TRBD1 (6 bases). Germline values: CDR1 LGHNA, CDR2 YNFKEQ. The CDR3 runs to 14 residues. The V end lost 0 bases, the J end lost 4 bases, and 9 bases lay between the germline ends. CDR3 sequence reads: CASSQDLRGETQYF. The CDR3 nucleotides are TGTGCCAGCAGCCAAGATCTCAGGGGAGAGACCCAGTACTTC.

This clonotype showed up many times. The chain couples TRBV29-1 to TRBJ2-1; D not resolved. CDR3 size: 13 residues. The V and J ends lost 4 bases and 6 bases respectively, with 13 bases between them. Per germline, CDR1 SQVTM and CDR2 ANQGSEA. In DNA, the CDR3 is TGCAGCGTTGTTGTTCGGCAGACCAATGAGCAGTTCTTC. Protein: CSVVVRQTNEQFF.